This is a list of T cell receptor beta chains from one sample in a study of cytotoxic CD8 clonotypes in ibrutinib-treated CLL. Only in-frame clones appear in the TCRdb table, and some are missing; sequencing was by immunoSEQ multiplex PCR. Seen here are 25,000 or so clones, approximately 60% observed once, and the top ten hold 14%. Sample: PBMCs, taken before ibrutinib treatment. The receptors were sampled from a human donor with chronic lymphocytic leukemia. Each CDR3 is given with its conserved first and last residue. A D gene is named only where the DNA matches it firmly. Clone sizes are given selectively: once, few, many, or a class where the clone is expanded.

length: 13
J: TRBJ2-3
size: .
D: .
V: TRBV5-4
DNA: TGTGCCAGCAGCTTGGGGAGCACAGATACGCAGTATTTT
CDR3: CASSLGSTDTQYF

length: 12
J: TRBJ2-1
size: .
D: .
V: TRBV7-2
DNA: TGTGCCAGCAGCTTCACTTGGATAGAGCAGTTCTTC
CDR3: CASSFTWIEQFF

length: 14
J: TRBJ1-2
size: few
D: .
V: TRBV19
DNA: TGTGCCAGTAATCCCCCGGGGGCACCGGGTGGCTACACCTTC
CDR3: CASNPPGAPGGYTF

length: 14
J: TRBJ2-7
size: few
D: TRBD1
V: TRBV6-6
DNA: TGTGCCAGCAGTAACCGGGACAGGGGATACGAGCAGTACTTC
CDR3: CASSNRDRGYEQYF

length: 14
J: TRBJ2-7
size: .
D: TRBD1
V: TRBV30
DNA: TGTGCCTGGAGCCCGGGACAGGGGGTAGGCGAGCAGTACTTC
CDR3: CAWSPGQGVGEQYF

length: 14
J: TRBJ2-5
size: .
D: .
V: TRBV5-1
DNA: TGCGCCAGCAGCTTTGGACAGAGCCAAGAGACCCAGTACTTC
CDR3: CASSFGQSQETQYF

length: 19
J: TRBJ2-1
size: .
D: TRBD2
V: TRBV5-1
DNA: TGCGCCAGCAGCTTGGACAACTTGGGACTAGCGGGGGCGTACAATGAGCAGTTCTTC
CDR3: CASSLDNLGLAGAYNEQFF

length: 19
J: TRBJ1-5
size: few
D: .
V: TRBV14
DNA: TGTGCCAGCAGCCACGTATTATTCGCAAACCAAGGGGTTGGTCAGCCCCAGCATTTT
CDR3: CASSHVLFANQGVGQPQHF

length: 16
J: TRBJ2-3
size: once
D: TRBD2
V: TRBV9
DNA: TGTGCCAGCAGCGTAGTAAGCGGGAGGACCCCTAATACGCAGTATTTT
CDR3: CASSVVSGRTPNTQYF

length: 13
J: TRBJ2-3
size: .
D: TRBD1
V: TRBV7-8
DNA: TGTGCCAGCACGACAGGGGGCACGGATACGCAGTATTTT
CDR3: CASTTGGTDTQYF

length: 15
J: TRBJ2-1
size: .
D: .
V: TRBV19
DNA: TGTGCCAGTAGTATAGGAGGGGCCGCCTACAATGAGCAGTTCTTC
CDR3: CASSIGGAAYNEQFF

length: 16
J: TRBJ2-7
size: .
D: .
V: TRBV6-5
DNA: TGTGCCAGCAGTTACTCGAACTCCCGTGGGGCCTACGAGCAGTACTTC
CDR3: CASSYSNSRGAYEQYF

length: 12
J: TRBJ2-7
size: .
D: .
V: TRBV28
DNA: TGTGCCACCAGGAGCGGGACATACGAGCAGTACTTC
CDR3: CATRSGTYEQYF

length: 15
J: TRBJ2-3
size: .
D: TRBD2
V: TRBV5-1
DNA: TGCGCCAGCACTCCTAGCGGGAGAGGCACAGATACGCAGTATTTT
CDR3: CASTPSGRGTDTQYF

length: 12
J: TRBJ2-3
size: .
D: TRBD1
V: TRBV10-3
DNA: TGTGCCATCAGGGACAGGCTAGATACGCAGTATTTT
CDR3: CAIRDRLDTQYF

length: 16
J: TRBJ1-2
size: .
D: TRBD1
V: TRBV9
DNA: TGTGCCAGCAGCGTAGCCCCGGACAGGGCTGGGGATGGCTACACCTTC
CDR3: CASSVAPDRAGDGYTF

length: 14
J: TRBJ2-7
size: .
D: TRBD2
V: TRBV15
DNA: TGTGCCACCAGCCCTGGGACTAGCGACTACGAGCAGTACTTC
CDR3: CATSPGTSDYEQYF

length: 16
J: TRBJ2-3
size: .
D: TRBD2
V: TRBV14
DNA: TGTGCCAGCAGCCAACGGGGGGGCTTTGTCACAGATACGCAGTATTTT
CDR3: CASSQRGGFVTDTQYF

length: 16
J: TRBJ1-2
size: .
D: .
V: TRBV4-1
DNA: TGCGCCAGCAGCCAAGATTCGGGTGGGACGAACTATGGCTACACCTTC
CDR3: CASSQDSGGTNYGYTF

length: 14
J: TRBJ2-1
size: .
D: TRBD1
V: TRBV19
DNA: TGTGCCAGTAGTAAGGACAGGGGGGACAATGAGCAGTTCTTC
CDR3: CASSKDRGDNEQFF

length: 13
J: TRBJ1-1
size: once
D: .
V: TRBV18
DNA: TGTGCCAGCTCGCAGGATCGGAACACTGAAGCTTTCTTT
CDR3: CASSQDRNTEAFF

length: 15
J: TRBJ2-1
size: .
D: TRBD1
V: TRBV5-6
DNA: TGTGCCAGCAGCGGAGGACAGGGGGCCTACAATGAGCAGTTCTTC
CDR3: CASSGGQGAYNEQFF

length: 14
J: TRBJ2-7
size: .
D: .
V: TRBV27
DNA: TGTGCCAGCAGTTTCGAGCTTTTAGGGTACGAGCAGTACTTC
CDR3: CASSFELLGYEQYF

length: 13
J: TRBJ1-1
size: few
D: .
V: TRBV18
DNA: TGTGCCACTTCACCGGGGCGGGACACTGAAGCTTTCTTT
CDR3: CATSPGRDTEAFF

length: 16
J: TRBJ2-7
size: .
D: TRBD2
V: TRBV6-5
DNA: TGTGCCAGCAGTTACTCGGGACTAGCGGGCCCCTACGAGCAGTACTTC
CDR3: CASSYSGLAGPYEQYF

length: 14
J: TRBJ1-2
size: .
D: .
V: TRBV5-6
DNA: TGTGCCAGCAGCTTGGCAGGGTCCTCGGCTGGCTACACCTTC
CDR3: CASSLAGSSAGYTF

length: 12
J: TRBJ1-2
size: .
D: .
V: TRBV10-3
DNA: TGTGCCATCAGGCAAAGTAATCGGATCTACACCTTC
CDR3: CAIRQSNRIYTF

length: 22
J: TRBJ2-1
size: .
D: TRBD2
V: TRBV5-1
DNA: TGCGCCAGCAGCCTACCCGTGACCGGGACTAGCGGGAGTTTCTACTCCTACAATGAGCAGTTCTTC
CDR3: CASSLPVTGTSGSFYSYNEQFF

length: 15
J: TRBJ2-2
size: .
D: TRBD1
V: TRBV7-3
DNA: TGTGCCAGCAGCGCCCGACAGGGGCCCACCGGGGAGCTGTTTTTT
CDR3: CASSARQGPTGELFF

length: 15
J: TRBJ1-1
size: .
D: .
V: TRBV6-6
DNA: TGTGCCAGCAGTAATTCGCCAGGGCGGTACACTGAAGCTTTCTTT
CDR3: CASSNSPGRYTEAFF

length: 16
J: TRBJ1-2
size: .
D: .
V: TRBV7-2
DNA: TGTGCCAGCAGCCTCTGGCCGGCCTCGCCTAACTATGGCTACACCTTC
CDR3: CASSLWPASPNYGYTF

length: 14
J: TRBJ2-7
size: few
D: .
V: TRBV7-9
DNA: TGTGCCAGCAGCCCCCCTAGTGGTACCTACGAGCAGTACTTC
CDR3: CASSPPSGTYEQYF

length: 13
J: TRBJ2-4
size: once
D: .
V: TRBV6-5
DNA: TGTGCCATATCCGAGGCCCTAGGGAACATTCAGTACTTC
CDR3: CAISEALGNIQYF

length: 14
J: TRBJ1-6
size: .
D: .
V: TRBV5-1
DNA: TGCGCCAGCAGCTTCCTGGGGGACAATTCACCCCTCCACTTT
CDR3: CASSFLGDNSPLHF

length: 13
J: TRBJ1-5
size: .
D: .
V: TRBV6-1
DNA: TGTGCCAGCAGCTCAGACACTGATCAGCCCCAGCATTTT
CDR3: CASSSDTDQPQHF

length: 17
J: TRBJ1-4
size: .
D: TRBD1
V: TRBV27
DNA: TGTGCCAGCAGTTTAAAGGGACAGGGCGCAACTAATGAAAAACTGTTTTTT
CDR3: CASSLKGQGATNEKLFF

length: 16
J: TRBJ2-2
size: .
D: TRBD2
V: TRBV29-1
DNA: TGCAGCGTACTTGCTCCCGGGACTAGCGACACCGGGGAGCTGTTTTTT
CDR3: CSVLAPGTSDTGELFF

length: 13
J: TRBJ2-5
size: .
D: .
V: TRBV2
DNA: TGTGCCAGCAGACTCCCTACCCTCGAGACCCAGTACTTC
CDR3: CASRLPTLETQYF

length: 16
J: TRBJ2-1
size: .
D: .
V: TRBV10-1
DNA: TGCGCCAGCAGTGAGAAATTGGACAGTGACTACAATGAGCAGTTCTTC
CDR3: CASSEKLDSDYNEQFF

length: 13
J: TRBJ2-5
size: few
D: .
V: TRBV5-1
DNA: TGCGCCAGCACCGCGTCCCCTCAAGAGACCCAGTACTTC
CDR3: CASTASPQETQYF

length: 14
J: TRBJ2-7
size: few
D: TRBD1
V: TRBV6-5
DNA: TGTGCCAGCAGTTACGGACAGGCAGGGTACGAGCAGTACTTC
CDR3: CASSYGQAGYEQYF

length: 14
J: TRBJ1-1
size: few
D: .
V: TRBV7-9
DNA: TGTGCCAGCAGCCCCGTTCAGGGTGGCACTGAAGCTTTCTTT
CDR3: CASSPVQGGTEAFF

length: 13
J: TRBJ1-1
size: few
D: .
V: TRBV5-4
DNA: TGTGCCAGCAGCTTGCCTATGAACACTGAAGCTTTCTTT
CDR3: CASSLPMNTEAFF

length: 17
J: TRBJ1-2
size: .
D: .
V: TRBV7-8
DNA: TGTGCCAGCAGCTTAGTTACGGCCCCAGGCCTAGGGTATGGCTACACCTTC
CDR3: CASSLVTAPGLGYGYTF

length: 12
J: TRBJ2-7
size: few
D: .
V: TRBV6-8
DNA: TGTGCCAGGACCCATAGGCGCTACGAGCAGTACTTC
CDR3: CARTHRRYEQYF

length: 14
J: TRBJ1-3
size: .
D: .
V: TRBV6-5
DNA: TGTGCCAGCAGTTACGGCAGCTCTGGAAACACCATATATTTT
CDR3: CASSYGSSGNTIYF

length: 14
J: TRBJ2-1
size: .
D: TRBD2
V: TRBV19
DNA: TGTGCCAGTAGTCGGCTAGCGGGCTACAATGAGCAGTTCTTC
CDR3: CASSRLAGYNEQFF

length: 15
J: TRBJ2-2
size: few
D: .
V: TRBV7-9
DNA: TGTGCCAACCACCGGACAGTTGCGAACACCGGGGAGCTGTTTTTT
CDR3: CANHRTVANTGELFF

length: 12
J: TRBJ2-7
size: .
D: .
V: TRBV6-6
DNA: TGTGCCAGCAGTTACTCCCCATACGAGCAGTACTTC
CDR3: CASSYSPYEQYF

length: 13
J: TRBJ1-3
size: few
D: .
V: TRBV2
DNA: TGTGCCAGCACCTCGGCCCTGGGGAACACCATATATTTT
CDR3: CASTSALGNTIYF